The 18 T cell receptor beta chains below come from one sample, sequenced in a study of Graves' ophthalmopathy and Graves' hyperthyroidism. The authors amplified TCR beta CDR3 regions, and they did so from RNA transcripts for repertoire sequencing. First-round RT-PCR with HTBI primers preceded a second-round multiplex PCR. Via MiXCR, TCRdb re-called the multiplex PCR reads, giving one row per CDR3 protein. The data hold hundreds of thousands of distinct CDR3 sequences, with about a fifth observed a single time. The sample comprised peripheral blood. The receptor source for this set is a woman under 30 with stable Graves' hyperthyroidism. Some clones in this sample may be carry-over from other donors' samples.

In its sample, this clonotype was seen many times. The chain combines TRBV30 with TRBJ1-1; D gene unclear. The CDR3 covers 15 residues. The V end was cut by 3 bases, the J end by 1 base, with 15 bases between. Germline values: CDR1 GTSNPN, CDR2 SVGIG (reference sequence). Written as DNA, the CDR3 is TGTGCCTGGAGGAGTCGATCAGCGGGGAACACTGAAGCTTTCTTT. Amino acids: CAWRSRSAGNTEAFF.

This chain links TRBV13 with TRBJ2-7, with TRBD1 identical over 7 bases. Losses at the gene ends were 2 bases for V and 0 bases for J; bases not matched to a gene: 4. This CDR3 comprises 15 residues. Germline lookup yields CDR1 PRHDT and CDR2 FYEKMQ (reference sequence). CDR3 region: CASSLQAGGSYEQYF. The CDR3 DNA follows: TGTGCCAGCAGCTTACAGGCAGGGGGCTCCTACGAGCAGTACTTC. The full variable domain, in which reference TRBV13 and TRBJ2-7 provide the parts outside the CDR3, is AAGVIQSPRHLIKEKRETATLKCYPIPRHDTVYWYQQGPGQDPQFLISFYEKMQSDKGSIPDRFSAQQFSDYHSELNMSSLELGDSALYFCASSLQAGGSYEQYFGPGTRLTVT.

Regarding this clonotype: A much more abundant neighbour one base away suggests this may be a read error. This sequence joins TRBV19 and TRBJ1-5; D not resolved. The CDR3 is 14 residues long. V was shortened by 2 bases and J by 0 bases, with 5 bases between the two germline ends. From germline, CDR1 is LNHDA and CDR2 SQIVND (reference sequence). CDR3 residues: CASSIMDSNQPQHF. The CDR3 DNA is TGTGCCAGTAGTATAATGGATAGCAATCAGCCCCAGCATTTT.

This chain uses TRBV6-2 or TRBV6-3 with TRBJ1-1; maybe TRBD1 (5 bases). This CDR3 region has 18 residues. Germline V gives CDR1 MNHEY, CDR2 SVGEGT. Trimming cost V 2 bases and J 0 bases, with 19 bases left between them. For the CDR3, the DNA is TGTGCCAGCAGTTACCTGGGCTTGGACATTCAATTGAACACTGAAGCTTTCTTT. It encodes CASSYLGLDIQLNTEAFF.

This clonotype was detected many times. The chain is built from TRBV6-1 and TRBJ2-7; D is ambiguous. The length of the CDR3 is 14 residues. Germline CDR1 reads MNHNS; CDR2 reads SASEGT. The V gene lost 7 bases and the J gene lost 6 bases, with 19 bases spanning the gap. The CDR3: CASTWAGSSREQYF. For the CDR3, the DNA is TGTGCCAGCACCTGGGCAGGTTCGTCTCGCGAGCAGTACTTC.

This clonotype was detected a few times. V and J are TRBV6-1 and TRBJ2-7, with 8 bases that match TRBD1. Trimming took 6 bases from V and 5 from J; bases not matched to a gene: 3. The CDR3 length is 12 residues. Per germline, CDR1 MNHNS and CDR2 SASEGT. The CDR3 region is CASRTGDDEQYF. The CDR3 DNA follows: TGTGCCAGCAGGACAGGGGACGACGAGCAGTACTTC.

At least ten counts were recorded for this clonotype. The gene calls are TRBV11-2 and TRBJ2-5, with TRBD2 matching over 14 bases. The V gene's germline CDR1 is SGHAT and CDR2 FQNNGV. Trimming took 5 bases from V and 0 from J; bases not matched to a gene: 11. CDR3 length: 19 residues. Here the CDR3 reads CASSHKRTSGGTYQETQYF. The CDR3 nucleotides read TGTGCCAGCAGCCACAAACGGACTAGCGGGGGGACCTACCAAGAGACCCAGTACTTC.

CDR3 DNA: TGTGCCAGCAGTGTTCTAGCGGGAGGGCCTTACGAGCAGTACTTC. Amino acid sequence: CASSVLAGGPYEQYF. This chain links TRBV6-1 with TRBJ2-7; TRBD2 matches at 12 bases. The ends lost 4 bases at V and 4 bases at J; junction bases unmatched: 5. The CDR3 has 15 amino acids. Germline CDR1 MNHNS, CDR2 SASEGT.

This clonotype was seen at least ten times. Here the CDR3 reads CASSFDIPWTLRSYEQYF. CDR3 nucleotide sequence: TGTGCCAGCAGTTTTGATATTCCATGGACGCTGCGATCCTACGAGCAGTACTTC. The chain has TRBV12-3 or TRBV12-4 and TRBJ2-7; D gene uncertain. CDR3 length: 18 amino acids. The germline V and J ends were trimmed by 3 bases and 1 base, with 22 bases remaining between them.

This clonotype was seen at least ten times. The chain joins TRBV6-2 or TRBV6-3 to TRBJ1-1; tentatively, D is TRBD1 (6 bases). The length of the CDR3 is 18 residues. V gave up 5 bases and J gave up 0 bases, with 22 bases separating them. CDR1 is MNHEY, CDR2 SVGEGT, per germline. The CDR3 is CASSRLERTETMNTEAFF. DNA for the CDR3: TGTGCCAGCAGTCGCTTGGAACGGACAGAGACCATGAACACTGAAGCTTTCTTT.

This clonotype has just a few counts. The V gene is TRBV3-1, the J gene TRBJ1-3; D gene ambiguous. The CDR3 has 14 residues. Per the germline V gene, CDR1 is LGHDT and CDR2 is YNNKEL (reference sequence). Deletions cut 1 base from V and 2 bases from J, with 6 bases between. The CDR3 loop reads CASSQAATGNTIYF. The CDR3 DNA reads as TGTGCCAGCAGCCAAGCCGCTACTGGAAACACCATATATTTT.

This chain connects TRBV7-2 to TRBJ2-5; the D is unclear. V lost 2 bases and J lost 0, with 10 bases in between. The CDR3 loop spans 15 amino acids. CDR1 is SGHTA and CDR2 is FQGNSA in the germline V gene. The CDR3 region is CASSLQAGNQETQYF. For the CDR3, the DNA is TGTGCCAGCAGCTTACAGGCTGGAAACCAAGAGACCCAGTACTTC.

The chain employs TRBV12-3 or TRBV12-4 and TRBJ2-2; D might be TRBD1 (6 bases). The CDR3 contains 14 residues. The ends were cut back, 5 bases at V and 6 bases at J, with 13 bases in the middle. The CDR3 DNA is TGTGCCAGCAGTGTGACAGGCGAGGCCGGGGAGCTGTTTTTT. It is translated as CASSVTGEAGELFF.

The J gene is TRBJ1-1, the V gene TRBV20-1; D is perhaps TRBD1 (5 bases). CDR1 DFQATT and CDR2 SNEGSKA come from the germline V gene (reference sequence). V shed 3 bases and J shed 1 base, with 12 bases lying between them. This CDR3 spans 14 amino acids. The DNA for the CDR3 is TGCAGTGCTAGGGTGGCAGGGAGGAACACTGAAGCTTTCTTT. This translates into CSARVAGRNTEAFF.

This clonotype was counted at least ten times. The V call is TRBV12-3 or TRBV12-4, the J call TRBJ1-1; tentatively, D is TRBD1 (5 bases). The CDR3 is 15 amino acids. V dropped 3 bases and J dropped 4 bases, with 15 bases sitting between them. The CDR3 DNA reads as TGTGCCAGCAGTTTTTCCCCAGGGCGGGTCACTGAAGCTTTCTTT. Translating it yields CASSFSPGRVTEAFF.

This clonotype showed up many times. The rearrangement uses TRBV2 and TRBJ1-2; D gene ambiguous. Germline CDR1 is SNHLY and CDR2 is FYNNEI. There are 12 residues in the CDR3. The V and J ends lost 7 bases and 8 bases respectively, with 14 bases between them. The CDR3 spells CASTVEMGGYTF. CDR3 in DNA: TGTGCCAGCACCGTCGAAATGGGGGGCTACACCTTC.

This clonotype was observed at least ten times. The chain links TRBV2 to TRBJ2-7; D unresolved. This CDR3 is built from 12 residues. Germline CDR1 and CDR2: SNHLY and FYNNEI. Trimming took 4 bases from V and 4 from J, leaving 8 bases between them. The chain's CDR3 is CASSVRQYEQYF. Written as DNA, the CDR3 is TGTGCCAGCAGTGTCCGTCAATACGAGCAGTACTTC. Full variable domain (rest looked up from reference TRBV2 and TRBJ2-7): EPEVTQTPSHQVTQMGQEVILRCVPISNHLYFYWYRQILGQKVEFLVSFYNNEISEKSEIFDDQFSVERPDGSNFTLKIRSTKLEDSAMYFCASSVRQYEQYFGPGTRLTVT.

The J gene is TRBJ2-7, the V gene TRBV19; D not certain. Trimming shortened V by 3 bases and J by 3 bases, and 9 bases separated the two germline ends. This CDR3 has 13 residues. The V gene's germline CDR1 is LNHDA and CDR2 SQIVND (reference sequence). The CDR3 protein is CASSILHGYEQYF. CDR3 nucleotide sequence: TGTGCCAGTAGTATCCTCCACGGCTACGAGCAGTACTTC.